This T cell receptor beta chain appears in the sequencing data of a study of blood T cell repertoires in COVID-19. Study summary: Nucleic acid was either cDNA or gDNA, and it came from T cells, B-cell-depleted T cells, or PBMCs.

Deletions cut 4 bases from V and 7 bases from J, with 7 bases between. The germline V gene encodes CDR1 SQVTM and CDR2 ANQGSEA. CDR3 length: 11 amino acids. Authors' methods: How many nucleated cells were present was estimated from reference gene primer amplification. Profiled with immunoSEQ multiplex PCR; TCRdb holds only in-frame clones, not every one. Clone size and V and J calls were adopted from that table, with D and trimming inferred from the DNA. This sample yields 90,000 or so clones, of which around nine tenths are seen a single time; 4.5% to 5.5% belongs to the top ten. Seattle's enrolled individuals joined amid active infection and were then monitored longitudinally.

The chain joins TRBV29-1 to TRBJ2-2, with no clear D. The sequenced sample consisted of peripheral blood. The sequence was obtained from a man aged 60 to 69 with COVID-19, enrolled during active disease. The CDR3 bases are TGCAGCGTTGCGTCGGGCGGGGAGCTGTTTTTT. Translation gives CSVASGGELFF.